A selection of T cell receptor beta chains follows, all from one sample in a study of T cells after yellow fever vaccination. TCRdb re-called the 5' RACE reads with MiXCR, one entry per CDR3 protein. The sample has nearly 300,000 distinct CDR3 sequences, approximately 10% seen once. Sequences were derived from CD4+ T cells sorted from PBMCs, sampled 5 days after the yellow fever booster vaccination. The receptors shown here come from a man in his late teens or twenties who received the YFV17D yellow fever vaccine. Each CDR3 is given without its conserved first and last residue.

j_call v_call cdr3_aa
TRBJ2-2 TRBV27 ASSPLGLNTGELF
TRBJ2-4 TRBV6-2/TRBV6-3 ASSEDGLAKNIQY
TRBJ2-3 TRBV5-1 ASSAGTDSSTDTQY
TRBJ2-1 TRBV24-1 ATRGQGNDEQF
TRBJ2-5 TRBV2 AAGQSRETQY
TRBJ2-2 TRBV11-1 ASSSPISGGTGELF
TRBJ1-2 TRBV7-9 ASSLAENYGYT
TRBJ2-6 TRBV9 ASSGTGAGANVLT
TRBJ2-3 TRBV20-1 SAPLAGGADTQY
TRBJ1-1 TRBV27 ASMRLNTEAF
TRBJ2-5 TRBV5-1 ASSLYVAGGQETQY
TRBJ2-2 TRBV6-2/TRBV6-3 ASSAPSGELF
TRBJ1-3 TRBV12-3/TRBV12-4 ASSFSGRDTIY
TRBJ2-5 TRBV12-3/TRBV12-4 ASSFSDGGETQY
TRBJ2-2 TRBV5-1 ASSLASGAGELF
TRBJ1-1 TRBV18 ASSFAGENTEAF
TRBJ1-5 TRBV10-3 AISDPRDNQPQH
TRBJ1-3 TRBV7-9 ASSAGADGNTIY
TRBJ2-2 TRBV7-6 ASSLEVAQGELF
TRBJ1-2 TRBV2 ASRVFYRDGYT
TRBJ2-3 TRBV5-1 ASSRDGLTDTQY
TRBJ1-5 TRBV6-6 ASSSQAQPQH
TRBJ2-1 TRBV3-1 ASKESTVWDEQF
TRBJ2-4 TRBV20-1 SARDRGRHIENIQY
TRBJ2-1 TRBV10-3 AISQTSGGYNEQF
TRBJ1-1 TRBV28 ASSPIMPGTGGMRSEAF
TRBJ2-7 TRBV5-1 ASSRPGNPHEQY
TRBJ2-2 TRBV29-1 SVGRDSNTGELF
TRBJ2-5 TRBV5-5 ASSLLVGRFQETQY
TRBJ1-2 TRBV9 ASSVGRAGWDGYT
TRBJ1-2 TRBV20-1 SAAGTPVLYGYT
TRBJ2-7 TRBV18 ASSPRTYEQY
TRBJ1-1 TRBV5-1 ASSLGQVNTEAF
TRBJ1-3 TRBV7-3 ASSPTGADTIY
TRBJ1-1 TRBV5-6 ASNGQTNTEAF
TRBJ2-7 TRBV20-1 SASGLDLYEQY
TRBJ2-1 TRBV7-9 ASSYLGREQF
TRBJ2-1 TRBV12-3/TRBV12-4 ASSSRMIYNEQF
TRBJ1-5 TRBV4-1 ASSQGPTGGWQPQH
TRBJ2-5 TRBV5-1 ASSLAQPGETQY
TRBJ2-5 TRBV7-2 ASSPSRGVRETQY
TRBJ2-1 TRBV28 ASSLGGSSYNEQF
TRBJ2-6 TRBV5-1 ASSSGQAPGANVLT
TRBJ1-1 TRBV7-6 ASSLKGGGRVSAEAF
TRBJ2-3 TRBV10-3 AISGWDTRDTQY
TRBJ2-5 TRBV12-3/TRBV12-4 ASRGRYQETQY
TRBJ2-5 TRBV2 ASSEPGLAQNGVQETQY
TRBJ2-7 TRBV4-1 ASSQDVGAGEVEEQY
TRBJ1-6 TRBV6-2/TRBV6-3 ASSREDNSPLH
TRBJ1-2 TRBV20-1 SATWGAGGYT
TRBJ2-4 TRBV7-2 ASSLGGARANIQY
TRBJ2-3 TRBV12-3/TRBV12-4 ASSQVLATGDTQY
TRBJ2-5 TRBV6-5 ASSLTLDAKTQY
TRBJ1-4 TRBV12-3/TRBV12-4 ASSRQGANEKLF
TRBJ1-1 TRBV12-3/TRBV12-4 ASSFSTEPWTEAF
TRBJ1-1 TRBV18 ASSIGGLRTEAF
TRBJ2-1 TRBV11-2 ASSFGRGSYNEQF